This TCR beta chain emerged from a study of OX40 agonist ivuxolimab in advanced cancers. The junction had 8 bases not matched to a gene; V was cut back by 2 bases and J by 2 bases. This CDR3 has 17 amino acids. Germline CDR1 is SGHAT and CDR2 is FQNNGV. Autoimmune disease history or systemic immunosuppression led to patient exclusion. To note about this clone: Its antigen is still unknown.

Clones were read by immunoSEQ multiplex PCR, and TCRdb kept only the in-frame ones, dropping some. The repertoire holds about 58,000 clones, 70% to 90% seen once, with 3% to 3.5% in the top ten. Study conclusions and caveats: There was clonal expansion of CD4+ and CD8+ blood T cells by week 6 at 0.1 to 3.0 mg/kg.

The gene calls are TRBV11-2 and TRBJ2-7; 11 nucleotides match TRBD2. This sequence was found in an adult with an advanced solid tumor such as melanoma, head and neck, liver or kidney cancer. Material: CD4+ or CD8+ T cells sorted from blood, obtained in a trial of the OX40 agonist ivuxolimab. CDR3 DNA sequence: TGTGCCAGCAGCTTAAGTAGCGGGGGGGCTGAAACCTACGAGCAGTACTTC. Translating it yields CASSLSSGGAETYEQYF. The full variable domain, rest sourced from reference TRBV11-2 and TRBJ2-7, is EAGVAQSPRYKIIEKRQSVAFWCNPISGHATLYWYQQILGQGPKLLIQFQNNGVVDDSQLPKDRFSAERLKGVDSTLKIQPAKLEDSAVYLCASSLSSGGAETYEQYFGPGTRLTVT.